Listed below are T cell receptor beta chains from one sample, sequenced in a study of molecular identifiers for immune sequencing clone quantification. One entry per CDR3 protein, called by TCRdb with MiXCR from the PCR reads. The sample records 400,000 to 600,000 distinct CDR3 sequences, about 25% being singletons. Material for sequencing was naive CD8+ T cells from blood, with Jurkat cell RNA spiked in. The source of these receptors is a human donor in good health. Some libraries in this study had Jurkat cell RNA spiked in. Each CDR3 is given with its conserved first and last residue. D genes are given only for firm matches. Clone size is stated in some rows and not others, as once, few, many or a class when expanded.

J	V	D	size	CDR3	DNA
TRBJ1-4	TRBV5-1	.	many	CASSTSGWERNEKLFF	TGCGCCAGCAGCACCAGCGGCTGGGAAAGGAATGAAAAACTGTTTTTT
TRBJ2-3	TRBV18	.	many	CASSEPTDTQYF	TGTGCCAGCTCCGAACCCACAGATACGCAGTATTTT
TRBJ1-5	TRBV4-3	TRBD1	many	CASSQDLVNRGNQPQHF	TGCGCCAGCAGCCAAGATCTTGTGAACAGGGGTAATCAGCCCCAGCATTTT
TRBJ2-2	TRBV4-1	.	.	CASSQEPSTGELFF	TGCGCCAGCAGCCAGGAACCAAGCACCGGGGAGCTGTTTTTT
TRBJ2-7	TRBV20-1	.	many	CSARGDAGAPGDEQYF	TGCAGTGCTAGAGGGGATGCAGGGGCGCCCGGGGACGAGCAGTACTTC
TRBJ2-7	TRBV20-1	.	many	CSAPGQDTPYYEQYF	TGCAGTGCCCCCGGGCAGGATACCCCCTACTACGAGCAGTACTTC
TRBJ1-2	TRBV4-3	.	.	CASSQDRRLDYGYTF	TGCGCCAGCAGCCAAGACAGGAGGCTTGACTATGGCTACACCTTC
TRBJ1-1	TRBV30	.	.	CAWVGDGKAEALF	TGTGCCTGGGTGGGGGATGGGAAGGCTGAAGCTCTCTTT
TRBJ1-5	TRBV19	.	.	CASSPAPNQPQHF	TGTGCCAGTAGCCCGGCCCCCAATCAGCCCCAGCATTTT
TRBJ2-5	TRBV9	.	.	CASSVEGRGLETQYF	TGTGCCAGCAGCGTAGAAGGCAGGGGTTTAGAGACCCAGTACTTC
TRBJ1-1	TRBV25-1	TRBD1	many	CASSLGTVTEAFF	TGTGCCAGCAGCTTGGGGACAGTCACCGAAGCTTTCTTT
TRBJ2-3	TRBV27	.	few	CASSLWGPQDTQYF	TGTGCCAGCAGTTTATGGGGACCACAAGATACGCAGTATTTT
TRBJ1-5	TRBV2	.	many	CASSHKGGFNQPQHF	TGTGCCAGCAGTCATAAGGGGGGCTTCAATCAGCCCCAGCATTTT
TRBJ2-7	TRBV10-3	.	.	CAISASDSWGSYEQYF	TGTGCCATCAGTGCGTCCGACAGCTGGGGCTCCTACGAGCAGTACTTC
TRBJ1-1	TRBV27	.	.	CASRVQGDTGAFF	TGTGCCAGCAGGGTACAGGGTGACACTGGAGCTTTCTTT
TRBJ2-2	TRBV12-3/TRBV12-4	TRBD1	.	CASSSTGGASPGELFF	TGTGCCAGCAGTTCCACAGGGGGCGCATCACCCGGGGAGCTGTTTTTT
TRBJ2-7	TRBV4-2	.	.	CASSPETALASYEQYF	TGTGCCAGCAGCCCCGAGACAGCTCTCGCCTCCTACGAGCAGTACTTC
TRBJ2-5	TRBV9	.	.	CASSPSRRMKETQYF	TGTGCCAGCAGTCCGTCTCGGAGGATGAAAGAGACCCAGTACTTC
TRBJ2-2	TRBV7-9	TRBD1	.	CASSPRGTGVGAGELFF	TGTGCCAGCAGCCCGCGCGGGACAGGGGTTGGAGCCGGGGAGCTGTTTTTT
TRBJ2-7	TRBV7-2	.	many	CASSLVRAPEQYF	TGTGCCAGCAGCTTAGTAAGGGCCCCCGAGCAGTACTTC
TRBJ1-2	TRBV6-2/TRBV6-3	TRBD1	.	CASSPKGGGHGYTF	TGTGCCAGCAGCCCCAAGGGAGGGGGCCATGGCTACACCTTC
TRBJ2-1	TRBV28	TRBD2	few	CASSPLTSVEQFF	TGTGCCAGCAGTCCCCTGACTAGCGTTGAGCAGTTCTTC
TRBJ2-2	TRBV6-6	.	many	CASSTTGELFF	TGTGCCAGCAGTACGACCGGGGAGCTGTTTTTT
TRBJ2-7	TRBV7-9	.	.	CASSSDYRSYEQYF	TGTGCCAGCAGCTCAGACTACAGGTCCTACGAGCAGTACTTC
TRBJ2-1	TRBV27	.	.	CASSLRRLGSYNEQFF	TGTGCCAGCAGTCTCAGGCGGCTCGGCTCCTACAATGAGCAGTTCTTC
TRBJ1-2	TRBV20-1	.	few	CSPRDTHGYTF	TGCAGTCCTCGAGACACCCATGGCTACACCTTC
TRBJ2-7	TRBV25-1	TRBD2	.	CASRKLPLAGAYERYF	TGTGCCAGCAGAAAACTCCCACTAGCGGGAGCCTACGAGCGGTACTTC
TRBJ2-3	TRBV11-2	TRBD2	.	CASSPTRGTSGGSGTDTQYF	TGTGCCAGCAGCCCAACAAGAGGGACTAGCGGGGGGTCCGGCACGGATACGCAGTATTTT
TRBJ2-3	TRBV7-8	TRBD2	many	CASSLARGGQKISTDTQYF	TGTGCCAGCAGCTTAGCCCGGGGGGGTCAAAAAATCAGCACAGATACGCAGTATTTT
TRBJ2-5	TRBV9	.	.	CASSVEGGGAPETQYF	TGTGCCAGCAGCGTAGAAGGAGGGGGGGCCCCAGAGACCCAGTACTTC
TRBJ1-1	TRBV12-3/TRBV12-4	.	many	CASSPGGPSAEAFF	TGTGCCAGCAGCCCCGGGGGGCCCAGCGCTGAAGCTTTCTTT
TRBJ2-6	TRBV3-1	.	few	CASSQLPGSGANVLTF	TGTGCCAGCAGCCAGCTTCCAGGCTCTGGGGCCAACGTCCTGACTTTC
TRBJ1-1	TRBV28	TRBD1	many	CASSTSPGQMNTEAFF	TGTGCCAGCAGTACCTCCCCGGGACAGATGAACACTGAAGCTTTCTTT
TRBJ2-3	TRBV12-3/TRBV12-4	TRBD2	many	CASSAPLAGGLLADTQYF	TGTGCCAGCAGTGCCCCTCTTGCGGGGGGTCTTCTAGCAGATACGCAGTATTTT
TRBJ2-2	TRBV6-1	.	.	CASSEFRTPTGELFF	TGTGCCAGCAGTGAATTCCGGACCCCAACCGGGGAGCTGTTTTTT
TRBJ2-2	TRBV7-9	TRBD1	.	CASSQGQGLGELFF	TGTGCCAGCAGCCAAGGACAGGGCCTCGGGGAGCTGTTTTTT
TRBJ1-1	TRBV2	TRBD1	many	CASSEGTGGHTEAFF	TGTGCCAGCAGTGAAGGTACAGGGGGCCACACTGAAGCTTTCTTT
TRBJ2-5	TRBV30	.	few	CAWSVPPDSQETQYF	TGTGCCTGGAGTGTACCCCCGGACAGCCAAGAGACCCAGTACTTC
TRBJ1-4	TRBV6-5	.	.	CASSRGGSEKLFF	TGTGCCAGCAGTCGGGGGGGGTCTGAAAAACTGTTTTTT
TRBJ2-7	TRBV11-1	.	.	CASSLSGRTYEQYF	TGTGCCAGCAGCTTATCGGGCCGGACCTACGAGCAGTACTTC
TRBJ1-5	TRBV28	.	.	CASSNVVQGNQPQHF	TGTGCCAGCAGTAACGTCGTTCAAGGCAATCAGCCCCAGCATTTT
TRBJ1-1	TRBV13	TRBD1	many	CASSLGQDRVNLNTEAFF	TGTGCCAGCAGCTTAGGCCAGGACAGGGTAAACTTGAACACTGAAGCTTTCTTT
TRBJ2-7	TRBV14	.	.	CASSHGRAYEQHF	TGTGCCAGCAGCCACGGTAGGGCCTACGAGCAGCACTTC
TRBJ1-5	TRBV27	TRBD1	.	CASKPNRGYSDQPQHF	TGTGCCAGCAAGCCAAACAGGGGATATAGCGATCAGCCCCAGCATTTT
TRBJ2-7	TRBV20-1	.	.	CSARDFPSVAHEQYF	TGCAGTGCTAGAGATTTCCCCTCGGTTGCCCACGAGCAGTACTTC
TRBJ2-7	TRBV20-1	TRBD2	few	CSARKSPPLAGGPEQYF	TGCAGTGCTAGAAAAAGTCCTCCACTAGCGGGGGGGCCTGAGCAGTACTTC
TRBJ1-2	TRBV11-2	TRBD1	.	CASSLPTGLNGYTF	TGTGCCAGCAGCTTGCCGACAGGGTTGAATGGCTACACCTTC
TRBJ1-1	TRBV30	.	.	CAWRPGAFF	TGTGCCTGGAGGCCGGGAGCTTTCTTT
TRBJ1-5	TRBV30	TRBD1	few	CAWSEQQGAFSSQPQHF	TGTGCCTGGAGTGAACAACAGGGGGCATTCAGTAGTCAGCCCCAGCATTTT
TRBJ2-1	TRBV20-1	TRBD2	.	CSARDDTSGFYNGQFF	TGCAGTGCTAGAGATGACACTAGCGGGTTTTACAATGGGCAGTTCTTC
TRBJ2-3	TRBV28	.	.	CASSFLSTDMQYF	TGTGCCAGCAGTTTCCTCAGCACAGATATGCAGTATTTT
TRBJ1-4	TRBV4-1	.	many	CASSQPENEKLFF	TGCGCCAGCAGCCAACCTGAGAATGAAAAACTGTTTTTT
TRBJ1-6	TRBV3-1	TRBD1	many	CASRNRTGEFNSPLHF	TGTGCCAGCAGAAACCGGACAGGGGAGTTCAATTCACCCCTCCACTTT
TRBJ1-1	TRBV7-9	.	few	CASSSPSAWTDKNTEAFF	TGTGCCAGCAGCTCCCCCTCCGCCTGGACAGATAAGAACACTGAAGCTTTCTTT
TRBJ2-7	TRBV7-9	.	.	CASSGLSTGEQYF	TGTGCCAGCAGCGGCCTGTCAACGGGCGAGCAGTACTTC
TRBJ2-7	TRBV20-1	TRBD1	.	CSAGTGDEQYF	TGCAGTGCTGGTACAGGGGACGAGCAGTACTTC
TRBJ1-1	TRBV6-2/TRBV6-3	.	few	CASGRNTEAFF	TGTGCCAGCGGAAGGAACACTGAAGCTTTCTTT
TRBJ2-7	TRBV27	TRBD1	many	CASSHKRTGGPYEQYF	TGTGCCAGCAGTCATAAGAGGACAGGGGGGCCCTACGAGCAGTACTTC
TRBJ1-5	TRBV28	.	many	CASSLGGYSNQPQHF	TGTGCCAGCAGTTTGGGGGGGTATAGCAATCAGCCCCAGCATTTT
TRBJ2-7	TRBV20-1	TRBD2	few	CSARELAGRSYEQYF	TGCAGTGCTAGGGAACTAGCGGGACGTTCCTACGAGCAGTACTTC